This TCR beta chain stems from a study of T cells in Graves' hyperthyroidism and ophthalmopathy. Study results and caveats: Ophthalmopathy and stable hyperthyroidism were told apart by a 13 V-J model.

Not enrolled were patients with uncontrolled infection, other autoimmune disease, pregnancy or lactation. Amplified TCR beta CDR3 regions derived from RNA transcripts. Primed by the HTBI set, a first-round RT-PCR was run on the TCR CDR3. TCRdb passed the multiplex PCR reads through MiXCR, listing each CDR3 protein once. The profile shows about 500,000 distinct CDR3 sequences, approximately 16% of them singletons. The sample holds many counts of this clonotype. As yet, its antigen is unknown. V gave up 4 bases and J gave up 11 bases, with 20 bases separating them. CDR1 and CDR2 from the germline V gene are SGHTA and FQGNSA. This CDR3 spans 14 amino acids.

The sequence was collected from a woman between 18 and 29 years old with Graves' hyperthyroidism. The sample was blood. The chain uses TRBV7-2 and TRBJ1-1, with D perhaps matching TRBD1 (6 bases). The CDR3 region is CASSSRSTGPKAFF. The DNA for the CDR3 is TGTGCCAGCAGCTCCCGATCAACAGGGCCCAAGGCTTTCTTT.